Given below is one T cell receptor (beta chain) in context. Its antigen is currently unknown. Each patient relapsed following autologous stem cell transplantation, and prior brentuximab vedotin exposure differed. The data stem from a study of PD-1 blockade in classical Hodgkin lymphoma. For the study at large: Administration of nivolumab to patients was at 3 mg/kg intravenously every 2 weeks. Study-wide findings and caveats: Patients who responded completely had about the same baseline diversity as newly diagnosed patients.

Clones were read by immunoSEQ multiplex PCR, and TCRdb kept only the in-frame ones, dropping some. Altogether 80,000 to 100,000 clones are present, roughly 92% being singletons, with the ten largest covering about 2.5%. V lost 4 bases to trimming and J lost 6 bases, with 9 bases between them. Germline-derived CDR1 and CDR2 are SQVTM and ANQGSEA. The CDR3 spans 11 residues. The chain employs TRBV29-1 and TRBJ1-1; D unclear. The sequence derives from a human donor with classical Hodgkin lymphoma. This sample comprised peripheral blood mononuclear cells (PBMCs), obtained at baseline. The CDR3 loop reads CSVAPGSEAFF. For the CDR3, the DNA is TGCAGCGTTGCTCCGGGGTCTGAAGCTTTCTTT.